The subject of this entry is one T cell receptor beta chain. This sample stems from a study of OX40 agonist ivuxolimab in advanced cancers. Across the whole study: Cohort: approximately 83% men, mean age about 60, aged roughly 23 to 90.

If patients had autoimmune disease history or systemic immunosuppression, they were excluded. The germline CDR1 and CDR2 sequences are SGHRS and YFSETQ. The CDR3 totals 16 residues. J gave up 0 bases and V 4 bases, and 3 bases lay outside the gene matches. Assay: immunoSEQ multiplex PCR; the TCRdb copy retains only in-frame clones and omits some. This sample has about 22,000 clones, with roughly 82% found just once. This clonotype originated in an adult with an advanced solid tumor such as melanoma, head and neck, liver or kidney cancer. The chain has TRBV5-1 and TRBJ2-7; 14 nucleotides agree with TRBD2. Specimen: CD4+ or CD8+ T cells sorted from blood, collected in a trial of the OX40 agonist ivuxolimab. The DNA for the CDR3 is TGCGCCAGCAGCCCGACTAGCGGGGGGGGCTCCTACGAGCAGTACTTC. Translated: CASSPTSGGGSYEQYF. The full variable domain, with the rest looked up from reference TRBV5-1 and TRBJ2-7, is KAGVTQTPRYLIKTRGQQVTLSCSPISGHRSVSWYQQTPGQGLQFLFEYFSETQRNKGNFPGRFSGRQFSNSRSEMNVSTLELGDSALYLCASSPTSGGGSYEQYFGPGTRLTVT.